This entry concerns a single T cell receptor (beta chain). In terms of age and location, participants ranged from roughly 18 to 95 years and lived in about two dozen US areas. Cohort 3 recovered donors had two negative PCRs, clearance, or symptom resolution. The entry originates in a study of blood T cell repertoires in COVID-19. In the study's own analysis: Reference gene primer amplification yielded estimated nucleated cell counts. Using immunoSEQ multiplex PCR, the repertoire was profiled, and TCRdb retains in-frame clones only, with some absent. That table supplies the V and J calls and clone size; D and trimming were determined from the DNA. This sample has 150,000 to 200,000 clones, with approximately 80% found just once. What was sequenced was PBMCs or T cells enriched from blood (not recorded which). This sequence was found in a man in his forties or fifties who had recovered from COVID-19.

The CDR3 is CASGLSAATGELFF. The CDR3 region has the DNA TGTGCTAGTGGTTTATCCGCGGCCACCGGGGAGCTGTTTTTT. The V and J genes are TRBV12-5 and TRBJ2-2; D unresolved. CDR3 size: 14 residues. The germline CDR1 and CDR2 sequences are LGHNT and FRNRAP. The V end lost 3 bases, the J end lost 4 bases, and 9 bases lay between the germline ends.